This TCR beta chain was identified during a study of blood T cell repertoires in COVID-19. Study as a whole: T cells, B-cell-depleted T cells, or PBMCs provided the cDNA or gDNA that served as material.

Germline V lookup: CDR1 SGHVS, CDR2 FNYEAQ. This CDR3 has 14 residues. Between the trimmed V and J ends, which lost 1 base and 9 bases, there was a span of 13 bases. TCRdb's table, derived via immunoSEQ multiplex PCR, lists solely in-frame clones and lacks some. Counted here are 140,000 to 150,000 clones, 75% to 90% occurring once; the ten biggest clones make up approximately 3%. The material sequenced was peripheral blood. The TCR comes from a woman in her sixties or seventies with active COVID-19. V is TRBV7-6 and J is TRBJ2-1, with a possible D match to TRBD2 (5 bases). CDR3 sequence (DNA): TGTGCCAGCAGCTTAGACGAGGGTTTGGGTGAGCAGTTCTTC. Encoded protein: CASSLDEGLGEQFF.